This T cell receptor (beta chain) was captured in a study of vaccination and CD4 T cells after COVID-19. Study summary: Post-vaccine sample collection happened at a median of around 77 days after dose two, ranging 14 to 241. Overlapping spike peptides served as the stimulus for the cells. These peptides came from SARS-CoV-2 and from the common cold coronaviruses HCoV-NL63, HCoV-OC43 and HCoV-229E.

General observations from the study: Among reactive clones from convalescent patients, a median approximately 86% appeared only post-vaccination.

This clonotype is medium-sized by share. The antigen is not known. Oncomine TCR Beta short-read sequencing was applied to DNA from cultured CD4+ T cells. Scientists extracted genomic DNA from CD4+ T cells grown in culture. TCRdb re-derived calls from the PCR reads in MiXCR, one entry per CDR3 protein. Of about 14,000 distinct CDR3 sequences listed, 26% are singletons. The sample's treatment: approximately nine-day PBMC culture with coronavirus spike peptide pools or control peptides (ViraFEST assay). CDR1 and CDR2 (germline): SNHLY, FYNNEI. The V and J ends lost 6 bases and 2 bases respectively, with 20 bases between them. The CDR3 runs 17 residues.

The source material was cultured CD4+ T cells from blood. The clonotype comes from a human donor with COVID-19. V and J are TRBV2 and TRBJ1-5; D possibly corresponds to TRBD1 (5 bases). DNA for the CDR3: TGTGCCAGCAGGGCTTTGACCCGGGACGGAGGCAATCAGCCCCAGCATTTT. Encoded protein: CASRALTRDGGNQPQHF.